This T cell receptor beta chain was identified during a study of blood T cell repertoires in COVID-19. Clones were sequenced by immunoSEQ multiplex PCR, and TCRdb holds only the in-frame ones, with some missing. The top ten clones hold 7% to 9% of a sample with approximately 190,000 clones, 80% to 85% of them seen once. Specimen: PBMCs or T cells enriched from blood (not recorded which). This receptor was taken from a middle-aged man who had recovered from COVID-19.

CDR3 loop: CASSLETGAFLNTIYF. The CDR3 DNA sequence: TGTGCCAGCAGCTTAGAGACAGGGGCGTTCTTGAACACCATATATTTT. This chain connects TRBV11-2 to TRBJ1-3; TRBD1 matches at 8 bases. CDR1 SGHAT and CDR2 FQNNGV come from the germline V gene. This CDR3 contains 16 residues. Trimming at V came to 0 bases and at J to 7 bases, leaving 8 bases not matched to a gene.